What follows are 22 T cell receptor beta chains derived from one specimen sequenced in a study of response to subunit inactivated influenza vaccine. TCRdb ran MiXCR on the RT-PCR reads and lists one entry per CDR3 protein. The repertoire includes 450,000 to 550,000 distinct CDR3 sequences, roughly 27% of them detected once, and 1.5% to 2% sits in the top ten. Sequences were derived from CD4+ T cells sorted from PBMCs, sampled around 5 days after vaccination. The source is a man aged 50 to 60 who received an inactivated influenza vaccine.

V is TRBV7-2 and J is TRBJ2-5, with D unclear. The germline CDR1 and CDR2 sequences are SGHTA and FQGNSA. V lost 2 bases and J lost 1, with 8 bases in between. The CDR3 is made up of 14 amino acids. CDR3 in amino acids: CASSLRGVQETQYF. CDR3 coding DNA: TGTGCCAGCAGCTTACGAGGAGTCCAAGAGACCCAGTACTTC.

This chain connects TRBV20-1 to TRBJ2-1; a possible D gene is TRBD1 (6 bases). Germline-derived CDR1 and CDR2 are DFQATT and SNEGSKA (reference sequence). Trimming left V 6 bases short and J 0 bases short, with 18 bases between. The CDR3 spans 16 residues. CDR3 bases: TGCAGTGCCCCCACTCGGACAGTGCCCTCCTACAATGAGCAGTTCTTC. This encodes CSAPTRTVPSYNEQFF.

This clonotype was counted a few times. The chain links TRBV12-3 or TRBV12-4 to TRBJ1-1; D is unclear. Trimming pared 3 bases from V and 4 bases from J, leaving 9 bases between. The CDR3 runs 13 residues. CDR3: CASSFGWVTEAFF. In nucleotides, the CDR3 is TGTGCCAGCAGTTTCGGGTGGGTCACTGAAGCTTTCTTT.

The sample holds a few counts of this clonotype. The chain recombines TRBV11-2 with TRBJ2-3; no clear D gene. Germline CDR1 is SGHAT and CDR2 is FQNNGV. Between the trimmed V and J ends, which lost 1 base and 2 bases, there was a span of 4 bases. The CDR3 extends over 13 amino acids. CDR3 amino acids: CASSLAYTDTQYF. CDR3 nucleotide sequence: TGTGCCAGCAGCTTAGCCTACACAGATACGCAGTATTTT. Together with reference TRBV11-2 and TRBJ2-3, the CDR3 gives the full variable domain: EAGVAQSPRYKIIEKRQSVAFWCNPISGHATLYWYQQILGQGPKLLIQFQNNGVVDDSQLPKDRFSAERLKGVDSTLKIQPAKLEDSAVYLCASSLAYTDTQYFGPGTRLTVL.

The table lists this clonotype with a few counts. The V call is TRBV20-1, the J call TRBJ2-7; possible D gene TRBD2, 5 bases. Trimming pared 3 bases from V and 2 bases from J, leaving 11 bases between. This CDR3 spans 13 amino acids. From germline, CDR1 is DFQATT and CDR2 SNEGSKA (reference sequence). CDR3: CSASDEEAYEQYF. CDR3 DNA: TGCAGTGCTAGTGATGAGGAGGCCTACGAGCAGTACTTC.

The gene calls are TRBV12-3 or TRBV12-4 and TRBJ2-7; 8 nucleotides align to TRBD2. This CDR3 is 14 amino acids long. J lost 2 bases, V lost 5 bases, and 5 bases had no gene match. The CDR3 here is CASSTRGGAYEQYF. Here the CDR3 DNA reads TGTGCCAGCAGTACCCGGGGGGGAGCCTACGAGCAGTACTTC.

The chain joins TRBV5-4 to TRBJ1-4; TRBD1 matches at 9 bases. V lost 0 bases, J lost 7 bases, and 4 bases stayed unmatched. Germline CDR1 and CDR2: SGHNT and YYREEE (reference sequence). The CDR3 loop spans 15 amino acids. The CDR3 loop reads CASSLEGQGGEKLFF. The CDR3 DNA follows: TGTGCCAGCAGCTTGGAGGGACAGGGAGGTGAAAAACTGTTTTTT.

This clonotype showed up just once. J is TRBJ2-3 and V is TRBV20-1; weak D call: TRBD1 (6 bases). CDR3 size: 15 residues. Germline CDR1 DFQATT, CDR2 SNEGSKA (reference sequence). Trimming cost V 3 bases and J 3 bases, with 16 bases left between them. CDR3 loop: CSASGGPWRTDTQYF. DNA for the CDR3: TGCAGTGCTAGTGGGGGCCCCTGGCGGACAGATACGCAGTATTTT.

This clonotype has only a few counts. The chain uses TRBV5-5 and TRBJ2-1; tentative D call: TRBD1 (5 bases). The length of the CDR3 is 17 residues. Germline CDR1 and CDR2: SGHKS and YYEKEE (reference sequence). Trimming took off 1 base at V and 0 bases at J, with 14 bases between the two ends. This CDR3 reads CASSLILRQSSYNEQFF. CDR3 in DNA: TGTGCCAGCAGCTTGATATTGCGACAGTCCTCCTACAATGAGCAGTTCTTC. The full variable domain, in which reference TRBV5-5 and TRBJ2-1 provide the parts outside the CDR3, is DAGVTQSPTHLIKTRGQQVTLRCSPISGHKSVSWYQQVLGQGPQFIFQYYEKEERGRGNFPDRFSARQFPNYSSELNVNALLLGDSALYLCASSLILRQSSYNEQFFGPGTRLTVL.

This clonotype was seen a handful of times. V gene TRBV29-1 combines with J gene TRBJ2-5, with D tentatively TRBD2 (7 bases). CDR3 length: 13 amino acids. Germline-derived CDR1 and CDR2 are SQVTM and ANQGSEA. The V gene lost 7 bases and the J gene lost 5 bases, with 17 bases spanning the gap. The CDR3 here is CSANGGAWETQYF. CDR3 in DNA: TGCAGCGCCAATGGGGGGGCGTGGGAGACCCAGTACTTC.

V is TRBV5-6 and J is TRBJ2-7, with D possibly TRBD2 on 5 matching bases. The CDR3 is 17 amino acids. Trimming took off 1 base at V and 0 bases at J, with 17 bases between the two ends. Germline V lookup: CDR1 SGHDT, CDR2 YYEEEE. The chain's CDR3 is CASSLSYREQPSYEQYF. CDR3 bases: TGTGCCAGCAGCTTGAGTTACCGGGAACAACCCTCCTACGAGCAGTACTTC.

This rearrangement joins TRBV20-1 to TRBJ2-5, with D tentatively TRBD1 (5 bases). Trimming cost V 4 bases and J 6 bases, with 12 bases left between them. The CDR3 is 12 amino acids. Germline values: CDR1 DFQATT, CDR2 SNEGSKA (reference sequence). CDR3 region: CSANLGVQTQYF. The DNA for the CDR3 is TGCAGTGCTAACCTAGGGGTTCAGACCCAGTACTTC.

This clonotype was seen only a few times. The V and J genes are TRBV12-3 or TRBV12-4 and TRBJ2-3, with 12 bases that match TRBD2. CDR3 size: 19 residues. The junction had 12 bases not matched to a gene; V was cut back by 5 bases and J by 0 bases. The CDR3 region has the DNA TGTGCCAGCAGTCCCACTGGCGCTAGCGGGAGGGGTAGCACAGATACGCAGTATTTT. Residues: CASSPTGASGRGSTDTQYF.

In this sample, this clonotype turned up a few times. This chain links TRBV7-3 with TRBJ1-1; TRBD1 might be the D (5 bases). V was cut by 1 base and J by 9 bases, with 15 bases left in between. The CDR3 contains 14 residues. Germline V gene sequence: CDR1 SGHTA, CDR2 FQGTGA. Written as DNA, the CDR3 is TGTGCCAGCAGCTTAAATTCGGACACCTCTCAAGCTTTCTTT. Translated, it gives CASSLNSDTSQAFF. Filled out from reference TRBV7-3 and TRBJ1-1, the complete variable domain reads GAGVSQTPSNKVTEKGKYVELRCDPISGHTALYWYRQSLGQGPEFLIYFQGTGAADDSGLPNDRFFAVRPEGSVSTLKIQRTERGDSAVYLCASSLNSDTSQAFFGQGTRLTVV.

V usage is TRBV4-1 and J usage is TRBJ2-5; D gene uncertain. Trimming cost V 4 bases and J 5 bases, with 14 bases left between them. Looked up from germline, CDR1 is MGHRA and CDR2 is YSYEKL. The CDR3 is 14 amino acids. Here the CDR3 reads CASSLLFHKETQYF. DNA for the CDR3: TGCGCCAGCAGCCTACTGTTCCACAAGGAGACCCAGTACTTC.

The chain couples TRBV4-2 to TRBJ1-1, with D hard to call. The CDR3 covers 13 residues. Trimming removed 3 bases at V and 6 bases at J, with 11 bases between. Germline CDR1 LGHNA, CDR2 YNFKEQ. CDR3 residues: CASSQEESAEAFF. The CDR3 coding sequence is TGTGCCAGCAGCCAGGAAGAGAGTGCTGAAGCTTTCTTT.

This clonotype was detected once. J is TRBJ2-7 and V is TRBV2; D may be TRBD2 (6 bases). The V end was cut by 4 bases, the J end by 0 bases, with 13 bases between. CDR3 size: 15 residues. Germline V CDR1 and CDR2: SNHLY, FYNNEI. This CDR3 reads CASSVGGGNSYEQYF. For the CDR3, the DNA is TGTGCCAGCAGTGTGGGAGGAGGTAACTCCTACGAGCAGTACTTC.

This clonotype was counted between two and nine times. This sequence joins TRBV5-1 and TRBJ2-1; 8 bases match TRBD1. The length of the CDR3 is 16 residues. Germline CDR1 is SGHRS and CDR2 is YFSETQ. Trimming at V came to 0 bases and at J to 2 bases, leaving 4 bases not matched to a gene. The chain's CDR3 is CASSLAGGQAYNEQFF. The DNA for the CDR3 is TGCGCCAGCAGCTTGGCCGGGGGACAGGCCTACAATGAGCAGTTCTTC.

This clonotype occurred a few times. The chain couples TRBV10-3 to TRBJ2-3, with D perhaps matching TRBD1 or TRBD2 (5 bases each). The CDR3 is made up of 14 amino acids. Trimming removed 6 bases at V and 2 bases at J, with 12 bases between. From germline, CDR1 is ENHRY and CDR2 SYGVKD. The DNA of the CDR3 is TGTGCCATCAGGCCAGGGACCACCACAGATACGCAGTATTTT. Protein: CAIRPGTTTDTQYF.

Worth noting for this clonotype: Germline and junction disagree at one end, which may indicate a read error. The chain uses TRBV5-1 and TRBJ2-5, with 9 bases identical to TRBD2. Germline loops: CDR1 SGHRS, CDR2 YFSETQ. The CDR3 runs to 17 residues. Here the CDR3 DNA reads TGCGACAGCAGCTTGTTTTCGGCGGGAGGGAACCAAGAGACCCAGTACTTC. Protein product: CDSSLFSAGGNQETQYF.

This clonotype was picked up a small number of times. CDR3 DNA sequence: TGCGCCAGCAGCCAAATTGGTGTGGGAGGGGACATTCAGTACTTC. Translated: CASSQIGVGGDIQYF. The V gene is TRBV4-3, the J gene TRBJ2-4; 7 nucleotides line up with TRBD2. CDR1 and CDR2 (germline): LGHNA, YSLEER. The CDR3 has 15 residues. J was trimmed by 8 bases and V by 2 bases; bases with no gene match: 9.

The rearrangement uses TRBV6-2 or TRBV6-3 and TRBJ2-4, with TRBD2 identical over 12 bases. The V segment lost 0 bases and the J segment 3 bases; nucleotides outside the gene matches: 15. CDR3 length equals 21 residues. Germline CDR1 is MNHEY and CDR2 is SVGEGT. The CDR3 reads CASSYSGSGLAGGPGKNIQYF. In DNA, the CDR3 is TGTGCCAGCAGTTACTCGGGATCGGGGCTAGCGGGAGGGCCGGGCAAAAACATTCAGTACTTC.